What follows are 27 T cell receptor beta chains derived from one specimen sequenced in a study of response to subunit inactivated influenza vaccine. MiXCR was run by TCRdb on the RT-PCR reads, yielding one entry per CDR3 protein. This table holds around 470,000 distinct CDR3 sequences, approximately 7.3% found once. The sequences come from PBMCs from blood, collected approximately 25 months after vaccination. These receptors originate from a man between 50 and 75 years old who received an inactivated influenza vaccine.

Ten or more counts support this clonotype. V usage is TRBV12-3 or TRBV12-4 and J usage is TRBJ1-2, with a possible D match to TRBD1 (6 bases). The CDR3 is 13 residues long. V was pared by 6 bases and J by 4 bases, with 12 bases between. Written as DNA, the CDR3 is TGTGCCAGCAGGCAGGGGTCCGCCTATGGCTACACCTTC. Residues: CASRQGSAYGYTF.

This clonotype was seen more than once but under ten times. V usage is TRBV9 and J usage is TRBJ2-2; 7 nucleotides agree with TRBD1. Germline V CDR1 and CDR2: SGDLS, YYNGEE. This CDR3 contains 17 residues. V trimming: 7 bases; J trimming: 2 bases; junction bases outside the gene matches: 14. The CDR3 sequence: CASHRGRDQLNTGELFF. In nucleotides, the CDR3 is TGTGCCAGCCACAGGGGCCGCGACCAACTTAACACCGGGGAGCTGTTTTTT.

This clonotype was counted between two and nine times. The rearrangement uses TRBV4-2 and TRBJ2-1, with a possible D match to TRBD1 (5 bases). From germline, CDR1 is LGHNA and CDR2 YNFKEQ. Trimming pared 0 bases from V and 2 bases from J, leaving 11 bases between. The CDR3 sequence is 16 residues long. This CDR3 reads CASSQDTGYTYNEQFF. The CDR3 coding sequence is TGTGCCAGCAGCCAAGATACAGGATACACCTACAATGAGCAGTTCTTC.

This chain connects TRBV20-1 to TRBJ2-3, with D unresolved. V lost 3 bases and J lost 1, with 11 bases in between. The CDR3 length is 14 residues. Germline CDR1 reads DFQATT; CDR2 reads SNEGSKA (reference sequence). The CDR3 DNA reads as TGCAGTGCTAGTGTTAGGGTAGGCACAGATACGCAGTATTTT. Translated: CSASVRVGTDTQYF.

The CDR3 DNA follows: TGTGCCAGCAGCTTCGGGGGGCGCATAAACTCGGGTAATTCACCCCTCCACTTT. Translation: CASSFGGRINSGNSPLHF. This rearrangement joins TRBV11-2 to TRBJ1-6; possibly TRBD1 for D (6 bases). The CDR3 contains 18 residues. With 3 bases removed from V and 6 bases from J, the gap between germline ends came to 21 bases. The germline V gene encodes CDR1 SGHAT and CDR2 FQNNGV.

The V call is TRBV15, the J call TRBJ1-1, with D uncertain. This CDR3 region has 13 residues. Germline CDR1 reads LNHNV; CDR2 reads YYDKDF (reference sequence). The ends were cut back, 2 bases at V and 1 base at J, with 5 bases in the middle. This CDR3 reads CATSRPTNTEAFF. CDR3 in DNA: TGTGCCACCAGCAGACCTACGAACACTGAAGCTTTCTTT. Using reference TRBV15 and TRBJ1-1 for the parts outside the CDR3, the full variable domain is DAMVIQNPRYQVTQFGKPVTLSCSQTLNHNVMYWYQQKSSQAPKLLFHYYDKDFNNEADTPDNFQSRRPNTSFCFLDIRSPGLGDTAMYLCATSRPTNTEAFFGQGTRLTVV.

This clonotype has a handful of counts. The rearrangement uses TRBV28 and TRBJ2-7; TRBD1 aligns across 9 bases. Germline CDR1 reads MDHEN; CDR2 reads SYDVKM. The CDR3 sequence is 13 residues long. After removal of 7 bases from V and 7 bases from J, the junction contained 8 bases not matched to a gene. Written as DNA, the CDR3 is TGTGCCAGCATTAGACAGGGGGGAGTGGAGCAGTACTTC. Translating gives CASIRQGGVEQYF.

In its sample, this clonotype was seen a few times. V is TRBV7-2 and J is TRBJ1-6, with D maybe TRBD1 (6 bases). The CDR3 consists of 16 residues. Germline V gene lookup returns CDR1 SGHTA and CDR2 FQGNSA. Trimming shortened V by 1 base and J by 4 bases, and 11 bases separated the two germline ends. CDR3 amino acids: CASSLDGQLYNSPLHF. In nucleotides, the CDR3 is TGTGCCAGCAGCTTAGATGGACAGTTATATAATTCACCCCTCCACTTT.

This clonotype was observed many times. The chain recombines TRBV6-5 with TRBJ2-3; D is perhaps TRBD2 (6 bases). The germline V gene encodes CDR1 MNHEY and CDR2 SVGAGI. V was trimmed by 2 bases and J by 0 bases, leaving 9 bases between them. The CDR3 is made up of 15 amino acids. The CDR3 sequence is CASSYLATSTDTQYF. The DNA for the CDR3 is TGTGCCAGCAGTTACCTAGCGACTAGCACAGATACGCAGTATTTT.

This clonotype was seen many times. J is TRBJ1-1 and V is TRBV10-1, with D possibly TRBD1 on 5 matching bases. The length of the CDR3 is 11 residues. Germline CDR1 WNHNN, CDR2 SYGVQD (reference sequence). The ends were cut back, 8 bases at V and 1 base at J, with 5 bases in the middle. In nucleotides, the CDR3 is TGCGCCAGCGGGACGAACACTGAAGCTTTCTTT. Translation: CASGTNTEAFF.

This clonotype was detected many times. The chain uses TRBV20-1 and TRBJ2-7; D possibly matches TRBD1 or TRBD2 (6 bases each). The CDR3 length is 12 residues. Germline V lookup: CDR1 DFQATT, CDR2 SNEGSKA (reference sequence). V lost 6 bases, J lost 1 base, and 10 bases lay in between. The CDR3 DNA is TGCAGTGCCGCGGGGACATCCTACGAGCAGTACTTC. As protein: CSAAGTSYEQYF.

V gene TRBV7-9 combines with J gene TRBJ2-1, with D possibly being TRBD2 (5 bases). V was trimmed by 5 bases and J by 5 bases, leaving 13 bases between them. The CDR3 contains 14 residues. Germline V lookup: CDR1 SEHNR, CDR2 FQNEAQ (reference sequence). The chain's CDR3 is CASSPTHGDNEQFF. Here the CDR3 DNA reads TGTGCCAGCAGCCCAACGCACGGGGACAATGAGCAGTTCTTC.

This clonotype has at least ten counts. The chain employs TRBV5-1 and TRBJ2-2, with D tentatively TRBD2 (5 bases). V lost 4 bases and J lost 2, with 24 bases in between. Germline CDR1 reads SGHRS; CDR2 reads YFSETQ. The CDR3 is 19 residues long. CDR3 sequence: CASSPFGSGLDSNTGELFF. CDR3 coding DNA: TGCGCCAGCAGCCCTTTTGGTTCCGGACTGGACTCTAACACCGGGGAGCTGTTTTTT.

In this sample, this clonotype turned up many times. V usage is TRBV12-3 or TRBV12-4 and J usage is TRBJ2-2; 15 bases line up with TRBD2. V dropped 7 bases and J dropped 7; count of bases not matched to a gene: 7. CDR3 size: 16 residues. CDR3: CASTGTSGGRYGELFF. CDR3 coding DNA: TGTGCCAGCACCGGGACTAGCGGGGGGAGATACGGGGAGCTGTTTTTT.

V gene TRBV10-3 combines with J gene TRBJ2-7; 7 bases are shared with TRBD1. Unmatched junction bases numbered 9, after V lost 9 bases and J lost 4 bases. Germline V lookup: CDR1 ENHRY, CDR2 SYGVKD. CDR3 length: 13 residues. The CDR3 DNA reads TGTGCCATACACGACAGGGTGGGATACGAGCAGTACTTC. This translates into CAIHDRVGYEQYF.

Many counts were recorded for this clonotype. The rearrangement joins TRBV28 to TRBJ2-3, with unresolved D. Trimming removed 5 bases at V and 0 bases at J, with 6 bases between. This CDR3 spans 13 amino acids. Germline V gene sequence: CDR1 MDHEN, CDR2 SYDVKM. For the CDR3, the DNA is TGTGCCAGCAGTGAGCGTAGCACAGATACGCAGTATTTT. This translates into CASSERSTDTQYF.

This clonotype appeared many times. The V call is TRBV7-2, the J call TRBJ2-7; TRBD2 matches at 9 bases. The germline gives CDR1 SGHTA, CDR2 FQGNSA. The CDR3 spans 16 residues. Trimming at V came to 1 base and at J to 7 bases, leaving 11 bases not matched to a gene. CDR3 region: CASSLEGLAGAVEQYF. CDR3 nucleotides: TGTGCCAGCAGCTTAGAGGGTTTAGCGGGAGCGGTAGAGCAGTACTTC.

The rearrangement links TRBV20-1 to TRBJ2-5; TRBD2 agrees at 13 bases. Germline-derived CDR1 and CDR2 are DFQATT and SNEGSKA (reference sequence). This CDR3 has 15 amino acids. The junction had 7 bases not matched to a gene; V was cut back by 6 bases and J by 3 bases. CDR3 DNA: TGCAGTGCCCTGACTAGCGGGAGGATTGAAGAGACCCAGTACTTC. Its translation: CSALTSGRIEETQYF.

In its sample, this clonotype was seen many times. This chain links TRBV5-1 with TRBJ2-1, with D perhaps TRBD2 (5 bases). Trimming removed 3 bases at V and 4 bases at J, with 14 bases between. The CDR3 runs to 15 residues. From germline, CDR1 is SGHRS and CDR2 YFSETQ. CDR3 DNA sequence: TGCGCCAGCAGCTGGGGAGACCTGGGGTACAATGAGCAGTTCTTC. As protein: CASSWGDLGYNEQFF.

The V and J genes are TRBV5-5 and TRBJ2-1; 9 bases map to TRBD1. J gave up 1 base and V 4 bases, and 3 bases lay outside the gene matches. This CDR3 region has 15 residues. Germline assignment: CDR1 SGHKS and CDR2 YYEKEE (reference sequence). This CDR3 reads CASSNRGPSYNEQFF. The DNA of the CDR3 is TGTGCCAGCAGCAACAGGGGGCCATCCTACAATGAGCAGTTCTTC.

The chain couples TRBV28 to TRBJ2-1, with 11 bases that match TRBD1. Trimming cost V 10 bases and J 15 bases; bases outside gene matches: 8. Germline V gene sequence: CDR1 MDHEN, CDR2 SYDVKM. The CDR3 consists of 11 residues. The CDR3 coding sequence is TGTGCCACCACCTGGACAGGGGGCTGGTTCTTC. Translated: CATTWTGGWFF.

In its sample, this clonotype was seen many times. This chain uses TRBV7-2 with TRBJ2-5, with 7 bases matching TRBD1. The length of the CDR3 is 14 residues. V lost 5 bases and J lost 4; bases outside the gene matches: 7. Germline assignment: CDR1 SGHTA and CDR2 FQGNSA. This CDR3 reads CASSHRQGPETQYF. DNA for the CDR3: TGTGCCAGCAGCCATCGACAGGGTCCAGAGACCCAGTACTTC.

A few counts support this clonotype. V and J are TRBV29-1 and TRBJ2-5; TRBD1 might be the D (6 bases). Germline CDR1 and CDR2: SQVTM and ANQGSEA. Trimming took 4 bases from V and 1 from J, leaving 16 bases between them. The length of the CDR3 is 15 residues. DNA for the CDR3: TGCAGCGTTGCCCCGGGAACAGGGCGCCAAGAGACCCAGTACTTC. It is translated as CSVAPGTGRQETQYF.

This clonotype has only one observation. The V and J genes are TRBV24-1 and TRBJ2-1; 8 bases align to TRBD2. V lost 3 bases to trimming and J lost 7 bases; unmatched junction nucleotides: 10. The CDR3 length is 16 residues. CDR1 is KGHDR, CDR2 SFDVKD, per germline. This CDR3 is CATSDGTRVTSNEQFF. Written as DNA, the CDR3 is TGTGCCACCAGTGATGGGACTAGAGTAACGTCGAATGAGCAGTTCTTC.

The chain is built from TRBV20-1 and TRBJ2-1, with 8 bases matching TRBD2. The junction had 6 bases not matched to a gene; V was cut back by 5 bases and J by 9 bases. Germline V gene sequence: CDR1 DFQATT, CDR2 SNEGSKA (reference sequence). The CDR3 has 12 residues. DNA for the CDR3: TGCAGTGCTGGAGCGGGAGCGCGTGAGCAGTTCTTC. Protein product: CSAGAGAREQFF.

The chain links TRBV4-3 to TRBJ2-7; 11 bases agree with TRBD1. Germline lookup yields CDR1 LGHNA and CDR2 YSLEER. The J segment lost 3 bases and the V segment lost 4 bases, leaving 5 bases of the junction unmatched. This CDR3 region has 15 residues. The CDR3 is CASSLKGQGDYEQYF. The CDR3 DNA reads TGCGCCAGCAGCCTAAAGGGACAGGGGGACTACGAGCAGTACTTC.

Ten or more counts support this clonotype. Compared with germline, one end of the junction differs, possibly owing to a read error. This chain joins TRBV3-1 and TRBJ2-7; 11 bases match TRBD2. The CDR3 covers 14 residues. Per the germline V gene, CDR1 is LGHDT and CDR2 is YNNKEL (reference sequence). The CDR3 spells CASSQGTSGYEQYF. The CDR3 region has the DNA TGCGCCAGCAGCCAAGGGACTAGCGGCTACGAGCAGTACTTC.